This TCR beta chain originates from a study of molecular identifiers for immune sequencing clone quantification. Whole-study results and caveats: Clonotypes topping 20 RNA copies carried over 97% of effector molecules but under 1% of naive ones.

Comment on this clonotype: Its antigen is not identified.

CDR3 length equals 14 residues. V lost 5 bases, J lost 2 bases, and 12 bases lay in between. TCRdb itself ran the PCR reads through MiXCR, one entry per CDR3 protein. The sample includes about 86,000 distinct CDR3 sequences, roughly 23% of them seen just once. V gene TRBV12-3 or TRBV12-4 combines with J gene TRBJ2-5; tentatively, D is TRBD1 (6 bases). The sample comprised naive CD8+ T cells from blood, with Jurkat cell RNA spiked in. Subset indicated: FACS-sorted CD8+CD4-CCR7+CD45RA+ naive T cells. This receptor was taken from a human donor in good health. Some libraries in this study had Jurkat cell RNA spiked in. CDR3 loop: CASSPGTHQETQYF. The CDR3 DNA sequence: TGTGCCAGCAGTCCCGGGACACATCAAGAGACCCAGTACTTC.